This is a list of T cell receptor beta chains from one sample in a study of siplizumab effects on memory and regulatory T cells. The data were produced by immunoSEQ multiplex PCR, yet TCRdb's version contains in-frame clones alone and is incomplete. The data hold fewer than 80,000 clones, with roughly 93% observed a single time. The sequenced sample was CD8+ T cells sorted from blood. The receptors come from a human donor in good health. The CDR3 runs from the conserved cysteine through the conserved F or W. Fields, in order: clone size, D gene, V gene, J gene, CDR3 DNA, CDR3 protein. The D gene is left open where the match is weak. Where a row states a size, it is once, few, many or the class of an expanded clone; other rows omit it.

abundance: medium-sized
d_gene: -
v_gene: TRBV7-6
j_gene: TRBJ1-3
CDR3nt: TGTGCCAGCAGCTTATGGGGGGTCGGAAACACCATATATTTT
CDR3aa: CASSLWGVGNTIYF

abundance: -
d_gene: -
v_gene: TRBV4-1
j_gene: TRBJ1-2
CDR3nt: TGCGCCAGCAGCCAAGAAGTTTCAGAAGATAGCTATGGCTACACCTTC
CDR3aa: CASSQEVSEDSYGYTF

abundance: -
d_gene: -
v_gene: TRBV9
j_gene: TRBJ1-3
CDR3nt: TGTGCCAGCAGCGTAAGCAGGGCGCCTGGAAACACCATATATTTT
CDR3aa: CASSVSRAPGNTIYF

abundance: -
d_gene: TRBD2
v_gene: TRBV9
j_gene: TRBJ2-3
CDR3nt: TGTGCCAGCAGCGCCGGGACTAGCGGGGGGGGATTCACAGATACGCAGTATTTT
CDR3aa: CASSAGTSGGGFTDTQYF

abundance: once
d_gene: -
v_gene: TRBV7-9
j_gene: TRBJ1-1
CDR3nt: TGTGCCAGCAGGGCCCCGGGGAACACTGAAGCTTTCTTT
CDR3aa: CASRAPGNTEAFF

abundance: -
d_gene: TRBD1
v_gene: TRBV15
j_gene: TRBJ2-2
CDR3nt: TGTGCCACCAGCACAGACAGGGGGAACACCGGGGAGCTGTTTTTT
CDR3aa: CATSTDRGNTGELFF

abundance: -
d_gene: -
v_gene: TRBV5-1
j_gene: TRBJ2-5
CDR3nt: TGCGCCAGCAGCCTCTCCCCCGCGGTACAAACGGGTACGGTAGAGACCCAGTACTTC
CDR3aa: CASSLSPAVQTGTVETQYF

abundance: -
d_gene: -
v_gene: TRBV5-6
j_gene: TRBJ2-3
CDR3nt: TGTGCCAGCAGCTTCGGGGAAGCAGATACGCAGTATTTT
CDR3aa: CASSFGEADTQYF

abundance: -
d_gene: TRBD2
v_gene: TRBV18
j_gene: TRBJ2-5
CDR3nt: TGTGCCAGCTCACCCGAACTAGCGGGGGGGCAGGAGCAGTACTTC
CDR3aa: CASSPELAGGQEQYF

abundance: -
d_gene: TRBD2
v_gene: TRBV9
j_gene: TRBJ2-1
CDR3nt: TGTGCCAGCAGCGTAGTTGAACTAGCGAACAATGAGCAGTTCTTC
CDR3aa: CASSVVELANNEQFF

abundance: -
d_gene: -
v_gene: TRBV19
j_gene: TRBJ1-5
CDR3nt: TGTGCCAGTAGTATAGGCACGTTTGGCAATCAGCCCCAGCATTTT
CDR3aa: CASSIGTFGNQPQHF

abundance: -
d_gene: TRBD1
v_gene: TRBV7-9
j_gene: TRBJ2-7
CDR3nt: TGTGCCAGCAGTTCCCCGGACAGGGAATACGAGCAGTACTTC
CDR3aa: CASSSPDREYEQYF

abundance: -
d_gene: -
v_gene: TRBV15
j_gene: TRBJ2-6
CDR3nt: TGTGCCACCAGCATGAATCAGGGCTCTGGGGCCAACGTCCTGACTTTC
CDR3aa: CATSMNQGSGANVLTF

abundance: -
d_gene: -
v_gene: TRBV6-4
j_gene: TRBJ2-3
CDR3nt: TGTGCCAGCAGTGAGGACAGAAACACAGATACGCAGTATTTT
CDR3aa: CASSEDRNTDTQYF

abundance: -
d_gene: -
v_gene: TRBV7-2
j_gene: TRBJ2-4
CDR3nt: TGTGCCAGCAGCTTAGGCGGACCGTCGGACATTCAGTACTTC
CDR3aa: CASSLGGPSDIQYF

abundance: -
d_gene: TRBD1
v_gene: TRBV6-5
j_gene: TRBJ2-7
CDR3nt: TGTGCCAGCAGTGAGACAGGGGGGTCCTCCGAGCAGTACTTC
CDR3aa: CASSETGGSSEQYF

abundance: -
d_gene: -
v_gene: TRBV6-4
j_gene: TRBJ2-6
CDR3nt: TGTGCCAGCAGGGGCCTAGCGAGTCTCGGGGCCAACGTCCTGACTTTC
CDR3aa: CASRGLASLGANVLTF